Here is one T cell receptor beta chain with its context. Method: immunoSEQ multiplex PCR; TCRdb's copy keeps in-frame clones and lacks some. Here the sample spans about 170,000 clones, around 92% being singletons. This sample stems from a study of control samples from healthy donors and cancer patients. Trimming removed 5 bases from V and 4 bases from J; junction bases left unmatched: 10. CDR1 and CDR2 (germline): KGHSH, LQKENI. The length of the CDR3 is 15 residues. The receptor's source is a woman in her thirties or forties in good health. Sequencing input: blood. The chain links TRBV18 to TRBJ1-2, with 7 positions matching TRBD1. The CDR3 bases are TGTGCCAGCTCAGCGGTGGGACAGAGCTTCTATGGCTACACCTTC. Its translation: CASSAVGQSFYGYTF.